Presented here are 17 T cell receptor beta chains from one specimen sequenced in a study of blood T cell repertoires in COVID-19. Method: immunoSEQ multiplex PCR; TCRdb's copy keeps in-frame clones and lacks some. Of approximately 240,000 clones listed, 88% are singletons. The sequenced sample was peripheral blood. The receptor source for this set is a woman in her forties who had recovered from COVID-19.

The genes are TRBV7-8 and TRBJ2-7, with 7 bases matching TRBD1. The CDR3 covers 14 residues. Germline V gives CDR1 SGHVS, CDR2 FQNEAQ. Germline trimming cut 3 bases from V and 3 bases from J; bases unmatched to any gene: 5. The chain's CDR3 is CASSFGTEHYEQYF. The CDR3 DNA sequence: TGTGCCAGCAGCTTCGGGACAGAACACTACGAGCAGTACTTC. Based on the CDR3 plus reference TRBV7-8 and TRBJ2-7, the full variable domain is GAGVSQSPRYKVAKRGQDVALRCDPISGHVSLFWYQQALGQGPEFLTYFQNEAQLDKSGLPSDRFFAERPEGSVSTLKIQRTQQEDSAVYLCASSFGTEHYEQYFGPGTRLTVT.

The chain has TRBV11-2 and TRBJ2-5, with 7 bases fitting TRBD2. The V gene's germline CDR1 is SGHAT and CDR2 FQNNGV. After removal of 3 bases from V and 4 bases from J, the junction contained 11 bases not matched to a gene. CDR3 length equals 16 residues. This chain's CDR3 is CASSLASGGPRETQYF. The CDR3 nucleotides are TGTGCCAGCAGCTTGGCCTCGGGGGGTCCGCGAGAGACCCAGTACTTC.

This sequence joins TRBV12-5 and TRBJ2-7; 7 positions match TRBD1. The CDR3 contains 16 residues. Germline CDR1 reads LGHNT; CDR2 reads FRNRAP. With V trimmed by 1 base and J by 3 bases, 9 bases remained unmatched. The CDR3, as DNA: TGTGCTAGTGGTTTGGGATCGAGACAGGGCGACTACGAGCAGTACTTC. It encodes CASGLGSRQGDYEQYF.

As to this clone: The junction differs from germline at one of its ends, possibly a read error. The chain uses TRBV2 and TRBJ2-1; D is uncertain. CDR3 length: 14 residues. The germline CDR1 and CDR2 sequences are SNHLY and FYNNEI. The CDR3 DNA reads TGTGCCAGCAGTGAAGGTGGTAGCTACCATGAGCAGTTCTTC. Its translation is CASSEGGSYHEQFF. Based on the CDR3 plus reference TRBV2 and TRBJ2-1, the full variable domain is EPEVTQTPSHQVTQMGQEVILRCVPISNHLYFYWYRQILGQKVEFLVSFYNNEISEKSEIFDDQFSVERPDGSNFTLKIRSTKLEDSAMYFCASSEGGSYHEQFFGPGTRLTVL.

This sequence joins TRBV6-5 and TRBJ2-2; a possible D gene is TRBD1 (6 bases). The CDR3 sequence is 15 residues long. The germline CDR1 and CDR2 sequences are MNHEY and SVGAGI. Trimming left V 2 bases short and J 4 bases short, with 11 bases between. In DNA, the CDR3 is TGTGCCAGCAGTTACGGCCAGGGGTCCACCGGGGAGCTGTTTTTT. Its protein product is CASSYGQGSTGELFF.

The CDR3 is CASSMSGQGLYEQYF. DNA for the CDR3: TGTGCCAGTAGTATGTCGGGACAGGGGCTTTACGAGCAGTACTTC. The chain couples TRBV19 to TRBJ2-7; TRBD1 matches 10 bases. The V gene end was trimmed by 3 bases and the J gene end by 4 bases; junction bases not matched to a gene: 6. This CDR3 is 15 amino acids long. Germline V lookup: CDR1 LNHDA, CDR2 SQIVND (reference sequence).

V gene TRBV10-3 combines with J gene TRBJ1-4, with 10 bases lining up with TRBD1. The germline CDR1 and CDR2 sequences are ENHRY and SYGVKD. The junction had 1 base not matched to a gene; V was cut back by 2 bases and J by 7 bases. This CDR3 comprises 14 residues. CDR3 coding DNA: TGTGCCATCAGTGAGGGGACAGGGGTTGAAAAACTGTTTTTT. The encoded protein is CAISEGTGVEKLFF.

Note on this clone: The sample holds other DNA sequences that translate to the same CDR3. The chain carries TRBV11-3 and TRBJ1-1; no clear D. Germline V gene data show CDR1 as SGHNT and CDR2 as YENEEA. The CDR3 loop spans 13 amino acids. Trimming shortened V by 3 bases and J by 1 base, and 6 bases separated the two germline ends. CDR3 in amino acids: CASSLGRNTEAFF. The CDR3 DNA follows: TGTGCCAGCAGCTTGGGGAGGAACACTGAAGCTTTCTTT.

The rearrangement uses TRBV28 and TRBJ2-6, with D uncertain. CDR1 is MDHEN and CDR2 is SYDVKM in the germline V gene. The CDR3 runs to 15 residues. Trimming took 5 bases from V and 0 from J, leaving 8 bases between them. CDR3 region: CASSLLSSGANVLTF. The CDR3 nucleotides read TGTGCCAGCAGTCTACTAAGCTCTGGGGCCAACGTCCTGACTTTC.

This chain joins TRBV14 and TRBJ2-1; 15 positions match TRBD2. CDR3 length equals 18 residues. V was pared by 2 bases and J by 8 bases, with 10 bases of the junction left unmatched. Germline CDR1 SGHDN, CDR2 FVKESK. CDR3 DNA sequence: TGTGCCAGCAGCCAACCGGGACTAGCGGGAGGCGTAAAGTATGAGCAGTTCTTC. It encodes CASSQPGLAGGVKYEQFF.

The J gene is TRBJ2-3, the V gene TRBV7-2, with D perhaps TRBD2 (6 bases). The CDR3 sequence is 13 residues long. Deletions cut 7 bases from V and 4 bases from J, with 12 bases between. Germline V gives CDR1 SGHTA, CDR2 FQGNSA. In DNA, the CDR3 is TGTGCCAGCACCCCCGCGGGGTCAGATACGCAGTATTTT. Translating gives CASTPAGSDTQYF.

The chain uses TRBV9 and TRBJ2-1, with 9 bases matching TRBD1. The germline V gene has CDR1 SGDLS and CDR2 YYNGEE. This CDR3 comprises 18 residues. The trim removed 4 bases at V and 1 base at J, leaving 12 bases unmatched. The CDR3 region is CASSPGTGTAGSYNEQFF. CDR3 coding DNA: TGTGCCAGCAGCCCCGGGACAGGGACGGCGGGATCCTACAATGAGCAGTTCTTC.

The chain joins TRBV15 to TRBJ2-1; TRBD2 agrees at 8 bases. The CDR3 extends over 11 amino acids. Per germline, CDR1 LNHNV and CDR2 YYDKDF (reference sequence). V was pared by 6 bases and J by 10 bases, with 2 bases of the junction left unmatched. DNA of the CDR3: TGTGCCACCAGTCGGGAGGGGGAGCAGTTCTTC. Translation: CATSREGEQFF. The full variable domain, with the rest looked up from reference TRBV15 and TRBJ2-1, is DAMVIQNPRYQVTQFGKPVTLSCSQTLNHNVMYWYQQKSSQAPKLLFHYYDKDFNNEADTPDNFQSRRPNTSFCFLDIRSPGLGDTAMYLCATSREGEQFFGPGTRLTVL.

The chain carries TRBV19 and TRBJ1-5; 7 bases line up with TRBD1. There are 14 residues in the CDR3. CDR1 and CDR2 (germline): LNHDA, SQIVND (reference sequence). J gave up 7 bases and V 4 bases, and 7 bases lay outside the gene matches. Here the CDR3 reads CASSTQGLGQPQHF. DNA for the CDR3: TGTGCCAGTAGTACACAGGGGCTTGGCCAGCCCCAGCATTTT.

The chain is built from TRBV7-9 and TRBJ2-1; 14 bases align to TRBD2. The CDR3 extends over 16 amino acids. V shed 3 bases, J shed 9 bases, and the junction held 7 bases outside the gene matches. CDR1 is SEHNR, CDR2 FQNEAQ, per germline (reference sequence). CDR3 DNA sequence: TGTGCCAGCAGCTTTTCCGGGACTAGCGGGAGTGGTGAGCAGTTCTTC. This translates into CASSFSGTSGSGEQFF. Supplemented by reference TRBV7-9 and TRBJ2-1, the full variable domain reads DTGVSQNPRHKITKRGQNVTFRCDPISEHNRLYWYRQTLGQGPEFLTYFQNEAQLEKSRLLSDRFSAERPKGSFSTLEIQRTEQGDSAMYLCASSFSGTSGSGEQFFGPGTRLTVL.

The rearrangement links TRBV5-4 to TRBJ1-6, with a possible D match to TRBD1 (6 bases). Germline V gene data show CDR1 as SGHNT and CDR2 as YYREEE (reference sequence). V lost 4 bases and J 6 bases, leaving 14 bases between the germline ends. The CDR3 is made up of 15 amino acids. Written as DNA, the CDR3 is TGTGCCAGCAGCAGATGGACAGATCCTAATTCACCCCTCCACTTT. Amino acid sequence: CASSRWTDPNSPLHF.

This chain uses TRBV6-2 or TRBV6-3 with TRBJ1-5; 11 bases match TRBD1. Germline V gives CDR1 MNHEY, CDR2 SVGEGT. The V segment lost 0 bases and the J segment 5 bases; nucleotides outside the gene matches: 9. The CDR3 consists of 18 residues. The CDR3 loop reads CASSYSLRDRGVDQPQHF. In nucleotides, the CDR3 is TGTGCCAGCAGTTACTCCCTCCGGGACAGGGGGGTAGATCAGCCCCAGCATTTT.